A single sample gave rise to the 14 T cell receptor beta chains below, sequenced in a study of PD-1 blockade in classical Hodgkin lymphoma. Documented time point: newly diagnosed, previously untreated cHL patient sample. Repertoires were generated with immunoSEQ multiplex PCR, while TCRdb's copy carries only in-frame clones and drops some. The sample contains 47,000 or so clones, roughly 90% of which appear only once. Sequencing used peripheral blood mononuclear cells (PBMCs). These receptors all stem from a human donor with classical Hodgkin lymphoma.

The sample holds a few counts of this clone. This sequence joins TRBV5-5 and TRBJ2-1; D is unclear. The germline gives CDR1 SGHKS, CDR2 YYEKEE (reference sequence). The CDR3 sequence is 13 residues long. Trimming took 0 bases from V and 6 from J, leaving 7 bases between them. CDR3 in amino acids: CASSLGDGNEQFF. The CDR3 DNA reads TGTGCCAGCAGCTTGGGCGACGGCAATGAGCAGTTCTTC. The variable domain in full, with the rest retrieved from reference TRBV5-5 and TRBJ2-1, is DAGVTQSPTHLIKTRGQQVTLRCSPISGHKSVSWYQQVLGQGPQFIFQYYEKEERGRGNFPDRFSARQFPNYSSELNVNALLLGDSALYLCASSLGDGNEQFFGPGTRLTVL.

This rearrangement joins TRBV5-5 to TRBJ2-5, with TRBD2 as a possible D gene (5 bases). The germline V gene encodes CDR1 SGHKS and CDR2 YYEKEE (reference sequence). The V gene lost 0 bases and the J gene lost 3 bases, with 15 bases spanning the gap. The CDR3 length is 16 residues. The CDR3 here is CASSLALAHGEETQYF. The CDR3 DNA follows: TGTGCCAGCAGCTTGGCGCTAGCCCATGGTGAAGAGACCCAGTACTTC.

The rearrangement links TRBV6-4 to TRBJ1-2; D gene unclear. With 3 bases removed from V and 1 base from J, the gap between germline ends came to 9 bases. From germline, CDR1 is MRHNA and CDR2 SNTAGT. The CDR3 consists of 14 residues. CDR3 in amino acids: CASSESSVNYGYTF. Here the CDR3 DNA reads TGTGCCAGCAGTGAAAGCAGTGTTAACTATGGCTACACCTTC.

The chain couples TRBV4-1 to TRBJ2-6; D possibly corresponds to TRBD2 (6 bases). The ends were cut back, 2 bases at V and 0 bases at J, with 11 bases in the middle. Germline-derived CDR1 and CDR2 are MGHRA and YSYEKL. The CDR3 sequence is 17 residues long. CDR3 in amino acids: CASSQLASISGANVLTF. The CDR3 region has the DNA TGCGCCAGCAGCCAACTAGCGTCGATCTCTGGGGCCAACGTCCTGACTTTC.

The gene calls are TRBV4-1 and TRBJ2-2, with 10 bases identical to TRBD1. CDR1 and CDR2 (germline): MGHRA, YSYEKL. V lost 2 bases and J lost 6; bases outside the gene matches: 6. The CDR3 is made up of 16 amino acids. The CDR3 reads CASSQPGQGRSGELFF. CDR3 bases: TGCGCCAGCAGCCAACCGGGACAGGGGAGGTCCGGGGAGCTGTTTTTT.

The rearrangement joins TRBV7-6 to TRBJ2-2, with D tentatively TRBD1 or TRBD2 (5 bases each). CDR1 and CDR2 (germline): SGHVS, FNYEAQ. Trimming took off 2 bases at V and 5 bases at J, with 9 bases between the two ends. This CDR3 is built from 14 residues. The CDR3 DNA reads as TGTGCCAGCAGCTTAAGAGAGGGGACCGGGGAGCTGTTTTTT. Protein sequence: CASSLREGTGELFF. The entire variable domain, with the rest obtained from reference TRBV7-6 and TRBJ2-2, is as follows: GAGVSQSPRYKVTKRGQDVALRCDPISGHVSLYWYRQALGQGPEFLTYFNYEAQQDKSGLPNDRFSAERPEGSISTLTIQRTEQRDSAMYRCASSLREGTGELFFGEGSRLTVL.

The chain couples TRBV2 to TRBJ1-5; D is unresolved. Germline V lookup: CDR1 SNHLY, CDR2 FYNNEI. Deletions cut 2 bases from V and 4 bases from J, with 6 bases between. The CDR3 length is 13 residues. CDR3 in DNA: TGTGCCAGCAGTGAACAGGAGAATCAGCCCCAGCATTTT. The encoded protein is CASSEQENQPQHF.

This clone was seen just once. This chain joins TRBV7-8 and TRBJ1-5; D perhaps matches TRBD1 (6 bases). Trimming cost V 0 bases and J 5 bases, with 8 bases left between them. The germline CDR1 and CDR2 sequences are SGHVS and FQNEAQ. This CDR3 region has 14 residues. The CDR3 DNA sequence: TGTGCCAGCAGCTTAGCGCCAGGGGATCAGCCCCAGCATTTT. Translation gives CASSLAPGDQPQHF.

The genes are TRBV5-1 and TRBJ1-2; tentatively, D is TRBD1 (5 bases). Germline CDR1 reads SGHRS; CDR2 reads YFSETQ. This CDR3 is built from 14 residues. Trimming took off 0 bases at V and 4 bases at J, with 10 bases between the two ends. The CDR3 region is CASSLEAGTYGYTF. The CDR3 DNA is TGCGCCAGCAGCTTGGAGGCAGGGACCTATGGCTACACCTTC.

Only one count was recorded for this clone. The CDR3 DNA reads as TGCAGCGTTGAGAGCACAGGGGGCGTTAACAGCTACACCTTC. Translation gives CSVESTGGVNSYTF. The rearrangement uses TRBV29-1 and TRBJ1-2, with TRBD1 matching over 9 bases. The CDR3 spans 14 residues. Germline V lookup: CDR1 SQVTM, CDR2 ANQGSEA. Germline trimming cut 3 bases from V and 9 bases from J; bases unmatched to any gene: 11.

V and J are TRBV5-6 and TRBJ1-2; maybe TRBD1 (5 bases). Between the trimmed V and J ends, which lost 4 bases and 7 bases, there was a span of 17 bases. The CDR3 runs 14 residues. CDR1 is SGHDT and CDR2 is YYEEEE in the germline V gene. In nucleotides, the CDR3 is TGTGCCAGCAGCGGAGACAGATCTCGAGGTGGCTACACCTTC. It encodes CASSGDRSRGGYTF. Looking up the rest from reference TRBV5-6 and TRBJ1-2 gives the full variable domain: DAGVTQSPTHLIKTRGQQVTLRCSPKSGHDTVSWYQQALGQGPQFIFQYYEEEERQRGNFPDRFSGHQFPNYSSELNVNALLLGDSALYLCASSGDRSRGGYTFGSGTRLTVV.

The chain couples TRBV25-1 to TRBJ1-5; 9 bases are a match to TRBD1. The germline CDR1 and CDR2 sequences are MGHDK and SYGVNS. The CDR3 length is 12 residues. The V segment lost 8 bases and the J segment 6 bases; nucleotides outside the gene matches: 2. The CDR3: CASGTGSQPQHF. Here the CDR3 DNA reads TGTGCCAGCGGGACAGGGAGTCAGCCCCAGCATTTT. Based on the CDR3 plus reference TRBV25-1 and TRBJ1-5, the full variable domain is EADIYQTPRYLVIGTGKKITLECSQTMGHDKMYWYQQDPGMELHLIHYSYGVNSTEKGDLSSESTVSRIRTEHFPLTLESARPSHTSQYLCASGTGSQPQHFGDGTRLSIL.

The chain links TRBV7-8 to TRBJ2-1, with TRBD1 matching 7 bases. CDR3 length equals 14 residues. Germline V gene data show CDR1 as SGHVS and CDR2 as FQNEAQ. V trimming: 4 bases; J trimming: 7 bases; junction bases outside the gene matches: 7. The DNA of the CDR3 is TGTGCCAGCAGCTCATTTACAGGGGTAAATGAGCAGTTCTTC. As protein: CASSSFTGVNEQFF.

The chain is built from TRBV25-1 and TRBJ1-2, with 9 bases aligning to TRBD1. J lost 6 bases, V lost 5 bases, and 7 bases had no gene match. Germline CDR1 is MGHDK and CDR2 is SYGVNS. There are 14 residues in the CDR3. CDR3 protein: CASSYRDRDDGYTF. In nucleotides, the CDR3 is TGTGCCAGCAGTTACCGGGACAGGGATGATGGCTACACCTTC.